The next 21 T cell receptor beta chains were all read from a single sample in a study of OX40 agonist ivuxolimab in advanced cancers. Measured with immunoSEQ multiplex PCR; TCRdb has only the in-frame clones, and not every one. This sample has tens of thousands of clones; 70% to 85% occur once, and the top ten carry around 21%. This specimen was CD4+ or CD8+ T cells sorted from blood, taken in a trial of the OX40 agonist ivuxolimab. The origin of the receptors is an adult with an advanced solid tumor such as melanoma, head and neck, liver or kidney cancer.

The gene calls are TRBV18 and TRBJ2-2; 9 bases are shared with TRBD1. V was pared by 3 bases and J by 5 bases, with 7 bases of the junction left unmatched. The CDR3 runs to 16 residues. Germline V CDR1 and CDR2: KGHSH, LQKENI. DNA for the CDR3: TGTGCCAGCTCACCCAATCCCGGGACAGGGACCGGGGAGCTGTTTTTT. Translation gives CASSPNPGTGTGELFF. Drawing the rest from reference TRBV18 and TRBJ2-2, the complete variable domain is NAGVMQNPRHLVRRRGQEARLRCSPMKGHSHVYWYRQLPEEGLKFMVYLQKENIIDESGMPKERFSAEFPKEGPSILRIQQVVRGDSAAYFCASSPNPGTGTGELFFGEGSRLTVL.

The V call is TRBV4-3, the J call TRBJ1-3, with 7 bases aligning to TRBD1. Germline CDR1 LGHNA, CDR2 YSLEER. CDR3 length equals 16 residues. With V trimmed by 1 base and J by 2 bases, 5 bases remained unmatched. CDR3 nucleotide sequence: TGCGCCAGCAGCCAAGCGGACAGGAAAACTGGAAACACCATATATTTT. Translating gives CASSQADRKTGNTIYF.

The CDR3 is CASSLGSTSFTDTQYF. DNA for the CDR3: TGTGCCAGCAGTTTAGGCTCAACTAGCTTCACAGATACGCAGTATTTT. The J gene is TRBJ2-3, the V gene TRBV28; D might be TRBD2 (6 bases). CDR1 and CDR2 (germline): MDHEN, SYDVKM. The ends were cut back, 2 bases at V and 2 bases at J, with 14 bases in the middle. The CDR3 loop spans 16 amino acids.

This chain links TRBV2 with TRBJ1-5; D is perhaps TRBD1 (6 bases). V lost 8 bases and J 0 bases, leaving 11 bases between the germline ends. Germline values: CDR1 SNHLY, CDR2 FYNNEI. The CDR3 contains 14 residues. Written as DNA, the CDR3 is TGTGCCAGCTTAGGACAGCTTAGCAATCAGCCCCAGCATTTT. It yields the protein CASLGQLSNQPQHF.

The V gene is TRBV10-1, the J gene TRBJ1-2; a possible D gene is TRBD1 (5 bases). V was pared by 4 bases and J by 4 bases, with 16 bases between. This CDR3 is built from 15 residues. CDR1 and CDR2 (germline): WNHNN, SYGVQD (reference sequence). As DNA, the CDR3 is TGCGCCAGCAGTGGAGGGGACGGAAATTTCTATGGCTACACCTTC. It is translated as CASSGGDGNFYGYTF.

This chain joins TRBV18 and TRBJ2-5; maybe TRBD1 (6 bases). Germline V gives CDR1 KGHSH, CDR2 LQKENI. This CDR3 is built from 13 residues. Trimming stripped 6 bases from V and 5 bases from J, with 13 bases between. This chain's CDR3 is CASSQGSRETQYF. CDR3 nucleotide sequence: TGTGCCAGCTCCCAGGGGTCTCGGGAGACCCAGTACTTC.

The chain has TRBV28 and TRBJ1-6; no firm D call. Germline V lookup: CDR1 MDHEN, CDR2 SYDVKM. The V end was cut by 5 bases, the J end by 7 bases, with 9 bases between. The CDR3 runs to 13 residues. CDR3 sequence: CASSPPANSPLHF. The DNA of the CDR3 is TGTGCCAGCAGTCCTCCTGCAAATTCACCCCTCCACTTT.

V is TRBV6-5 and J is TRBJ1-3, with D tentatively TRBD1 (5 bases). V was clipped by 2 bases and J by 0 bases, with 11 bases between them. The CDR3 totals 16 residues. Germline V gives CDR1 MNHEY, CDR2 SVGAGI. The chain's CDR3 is CASSYGGKSSGNTIYF. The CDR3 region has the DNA TGTGCCAGCAGTTACGGGGGGAAGAGCTCTGGAAACACCATATATTTT.

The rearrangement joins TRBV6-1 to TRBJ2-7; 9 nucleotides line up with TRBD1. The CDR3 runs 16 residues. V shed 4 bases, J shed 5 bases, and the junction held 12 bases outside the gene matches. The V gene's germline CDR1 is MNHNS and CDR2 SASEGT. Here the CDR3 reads CASSVGPGQGNNEQYF. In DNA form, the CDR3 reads TGTGCCAGCAGTGTTGGCCCGGGACAGGGAAACAACGAGCAGTACTTC.

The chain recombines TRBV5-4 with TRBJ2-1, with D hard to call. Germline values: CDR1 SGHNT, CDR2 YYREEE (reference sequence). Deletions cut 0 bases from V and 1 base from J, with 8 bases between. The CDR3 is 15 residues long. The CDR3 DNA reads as TGTGCCAGCAGCTTGGAGGGTCAATCCTACAATGAGCAGTTCTTC. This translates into CASSLEGQSYNEQFF.

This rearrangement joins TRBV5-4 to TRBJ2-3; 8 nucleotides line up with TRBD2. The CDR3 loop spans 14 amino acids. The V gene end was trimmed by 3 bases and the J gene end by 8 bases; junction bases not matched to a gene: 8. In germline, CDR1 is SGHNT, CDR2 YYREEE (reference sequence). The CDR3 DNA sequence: TGTGCCAGCAGCTCGTGGGGAAGCGGGGGTACGCAGTATTTT. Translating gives CASSSWGSGGTQYF.

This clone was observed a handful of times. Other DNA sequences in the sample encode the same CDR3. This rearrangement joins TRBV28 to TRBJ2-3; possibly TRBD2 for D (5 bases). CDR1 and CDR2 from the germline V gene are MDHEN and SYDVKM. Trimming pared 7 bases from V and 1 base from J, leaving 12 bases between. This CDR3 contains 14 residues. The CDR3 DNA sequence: TGTGCCAGCAAGATAGAGGGAGGCACAGATACGCAGTATTTT. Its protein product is CASKIEGGTDTQYF.

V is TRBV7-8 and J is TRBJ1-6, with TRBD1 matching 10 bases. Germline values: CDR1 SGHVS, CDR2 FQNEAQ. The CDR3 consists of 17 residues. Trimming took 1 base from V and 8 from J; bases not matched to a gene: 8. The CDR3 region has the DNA TGTGCCAGCAGCTTAGTGGACAGGGGGGTACTGCATTCACCCCTCCACTTT. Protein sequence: CASSLVDRGVLHSPLHF.

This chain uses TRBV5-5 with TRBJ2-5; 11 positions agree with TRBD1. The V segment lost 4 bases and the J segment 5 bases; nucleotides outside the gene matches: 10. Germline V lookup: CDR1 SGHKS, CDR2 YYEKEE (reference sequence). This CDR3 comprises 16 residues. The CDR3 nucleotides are TGTGCCAGCAGCACTTGGACAGGGGGCGCGAGGGAGACCCAGTACTTC. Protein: CASSTWTGGARETQYF.

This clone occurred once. The CDR3 region is CASSLMGSSNYGYTF. CDR3 bases: TGCGCCAGCAGCTTGATGGGCAGCTCTAACTATGGCTACACCTTC. The V and J genes are TRBV5-1 and TRBJ1-2, with D unresolved. The CDR3 loop spans 15 amino acids. Trimming cost V 1 base and J 0 bases, with 10 bases left between them. Germline assignment: CDR1 SGHRS and CDR2 YFSETQ.

The CDR3 DNA is TGTGCCAGCACAAATAGCGGGGACTACAATGAGCAGTTCTTC. Translating gives CASTNSGDYNEQFF. V is TRBV21-1 and J is TRBJ2-1; the listed D gene, TRBD2, was not tested against the DNA. TRBV21-1 is described as a pseudogene. The CDR3 has 14 amino acids.

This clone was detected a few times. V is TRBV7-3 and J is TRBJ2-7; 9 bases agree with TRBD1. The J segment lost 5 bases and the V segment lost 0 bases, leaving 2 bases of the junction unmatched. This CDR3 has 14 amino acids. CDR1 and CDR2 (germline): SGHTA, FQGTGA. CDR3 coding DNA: TGTGCCAGCAGCTTAACGGGACAGGGCCACGAGCAGTACTTC. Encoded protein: CASSLTGQGHEQYF.

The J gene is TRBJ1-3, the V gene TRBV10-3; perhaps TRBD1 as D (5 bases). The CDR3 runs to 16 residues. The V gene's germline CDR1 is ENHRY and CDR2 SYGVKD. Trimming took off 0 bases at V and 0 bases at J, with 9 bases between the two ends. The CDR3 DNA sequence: TGTGCCATCAGTGAGTCAGGGGCAACCTCTGGAAACACCATATATTTT. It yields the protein CAISESGATSGNTIYF.

The CDR3: CASSPWTGGNEQFF. The CDR3 nucleotides read TGTGCCAGCAGCCCCTGGACCGGTGGAAATGAGCAGTTCTTC. V usage is TRBV7-2 and J usage is TRBJ2-1; no firm D call. The germline V gene has CDR1 SGHTA and CDR2 FQGNSA. V dropped 5 bases and J dropped 7 bases, with 15 bases sitting between them. CDR3 length: 14 amino acids. Full variable domain (missing parts from reference TRBV7-2 and TRBJ2-1): GAGVSQSPSNKVTEKGKDVELRCDPISGHTALYWYRQSLGQGLEFLIYFQGNSAPDKSGLPSDRFSAERTGGSVSTLTIQRTQQEDSAVYLCASSPWTGGNEQFFGPGTRLTVL.

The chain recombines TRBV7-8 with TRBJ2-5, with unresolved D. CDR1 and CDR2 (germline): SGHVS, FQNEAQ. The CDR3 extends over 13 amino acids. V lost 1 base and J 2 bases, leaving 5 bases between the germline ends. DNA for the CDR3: TGTGCCAGCAGCTTAGGGAGTCAAGAGACCCAGTACTTC. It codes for CASSLGSQETQYF.

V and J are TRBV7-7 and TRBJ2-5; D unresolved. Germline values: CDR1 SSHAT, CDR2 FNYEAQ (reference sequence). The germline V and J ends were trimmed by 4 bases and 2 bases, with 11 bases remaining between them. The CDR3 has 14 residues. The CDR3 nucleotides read TGTGCCAGCAGCTCCCCGCGCGGTCAAGAGACCCAGTACTTC. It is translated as CASSSPRGQETQYF.